This is a list of T cell receptor beta chains from one sample in a study of cytomegalovirus exposure and HLA in healthy donors. Some clones are missing from TCRdb's copy, which holds only in-frame ones; the method was immunoSEQ multiplex PCR. Among under 150,000 clones listed, about 79% were seen once. The sample taken for sequencing was PBMCs. The source of these receptors is a male donor in good health and CMV-seronegative. Both conserved end residues are part of each CDR3. A D gene is named only where the DNA matches it firmly. Only some rows state a clone size, as once, few, many or a class for expanded clones.

TRBJ1-2 | . | . | TRBV19 | TGTGCCAGTAGTATTAAGGCGGGGCCCGGGATCCGGAACTATGGCTACACCTTC | CASSIKAGPGIRNYGYTF
TRBJ1-1 | . | . | TRBV9 | TGTGCCAGCAGCGTAGCAAGCGGGTTGGTCGCTGAAGCTTTCTTT | CASSVASGLVAEAFF
TRBJ2-2 | . | TRBD2 | TRBV29-1 | TGCAGCGTTGCTAGCGGGGGAGCCGGGGAGCTGTTTTTT | CSVASGGAGELFF
TRBJ2-5 | . | . | TRBV27 | TGTGCCAGCAGTCACTCACAAGAGACCCAGTACTTC | CASSHSQETQYF
TRBJ2-5 | . | . | TRBV7-7 | TGTGCTAGCAGCTTAGGTGGGGCCCAGGAGACCCAGTACTTC | CASSLGGAQETQYF
TRBJ1-5 | few | . | TRBV2 | TGTGCCAGCAGTGAAGTATACAGCCCTAGCAATCAGCCCCAGCATTTT | CASSEVYSPSNQPQHF
TRBJ2-1 | . | TRBD1 | TRBV11-2 | TGTGCCAGCAGCTTAGGGTTTGGGACAGGGGCGCGCAATGAGCAGTTCTTC | CASSLGFGTGARNEQFF
TRBJ1-2 | . | . | TRBV11-2 | TGTGCCAGCAGCCACGAGGGTGGCTACACCTTC | CASSHEGGYTF
TRBJ1-1 | . | TRBD1 | TRBV19 | TGTGCCAGTAGTATCACAGGGGTTGACACTGAAGCCTTCTTT | CASSITGVDTEAFF
TRBJ2-5 | . | TRBD2 | TRBV5-6 | TGTGCCAGCAGCTGGGGCGGGGGGGCTATTAAAGAGACCCAGTACTTC | CASSWGGGAIKETQYF
TRBJ1-1 | . | . | TRBV6-5 | TGTGCCAGCAGCGACCCTCCCCAGAGGGAAGCTTTCTTT | CASSDPPQREAFF
TRBJ1-4 | . | . | TRBV18 | TGTGCCAGCTCACCGCGACAGCCGAATGAAAAACTGTTTTTT | CASSPRQPNEKLFF
TRBJ2-7 | once | TRBD2 | TRBV5-4 | TGTGCCAGCAGCTTGGGGGGGGGCTACGAGCAGTACTTC | CASSLGGGYEQYF
TRBJ2-1 | . | TRBD2 | TRBV7-9 | TGTGCCAGCAGCTCGACTAGCGGGAGCTTCTACAATGAGCAGTTCTTC | CASSSTSGSFYNEQFF
TRBJ1-6 | . | . | TRBV5-6 | TGTGCCAGCACCGTGGAGGGAATGTGGACACCCCTCCACTTT | CASTVEGMWTPLHF
TRBJ1-1 | . | . | TRBV9 | TGTGCCAGCAGCCCGGGGTCTTTGAACACTGAAGCTTTCTTT | CASSPGSLNTEAFF
TRBJ1-1 | . | TRBD1 | TRBV5-1 | TGCGCCAGCAGCTTGGGGACAGGTCCTTTCGAAGCTTTCTTT | CASSLGTGPFEAFF
TRBJ1-6 | . | . | TRBV5-1 | TGCGCCAGCTCTAGCGGTCTAACCAATTCACCCCTCCACTTT | CASSSGLTNSPLHF
TRBJ2-7 | . | . | TRBV30 | TGTGCCTGGAGTGTATTCTCCAGGACGGGGGAGCAGTACTTC | CAWSVFSRTGEQYF
TRBJ2-3 | . | . | TRBV4-1 | TGCTCCAGCAGCCAAGTTGAGAACGTCGCAGATACGCAGTATTTT | CSSSQVENVADTQYF
TRBJ1-5 | . | . | TRBV9 | TGTGCCAGCAAGGACGGGAGCAATAGCAATCAGCCCCAGCATTTT | CASKDGSNSNQPQHF
TRBJ2-3 | . | TRBD2 | TRBV12-5 | TGTGCTAGTGGTAGGGGACTAGCGGCCCCAGATACGCAGTATTTT | CASGRGLAAPDTQYF
TRBJ2-7 | . | TRBD1 | TRBV29-1 | TGCAGCGTTGGAGGAACAGGGGACGAGCAGTACTTC | CSVGGTGDEQYF
TRBJ2-7 | . | TRBD2 | TRBV6-5 | TGTGCCAGCAGTTCTTTAGAGGCAGCGGGAGTGAGGGAGCAGTACTTC | CASSSLEAAGVREQYF
TRBJ1-5 | few | . | TRBV19 | TGTGCCAGTAGTATCAGTATCAATCAGCCCCAGCATTTT | CASSISINQPQHF
TRBJ2-7 | . | . | TRBV5-1 | TGCGCCAGCAGCCTGCGACAGGACTACGAGCAGTACTTC | CASSLRQDYEQYF
TRBJ2-1 | . | . | TRBV5-4 | TGTGCCAGCAGCTTGAGGCGGGGTGCGGGGTCCTACAATGAGCAGTTCTTC | CASSLRRGAGSYNEQFF
TRBJ1-2 | . | . | TRBV25-1 | TGTGCCAGCAGTGATTCGGGACTTCTTGGAGTGAGCTATGGCTACACCTTC | CASSDSGLLGVSYGYTF
TRBJ1-2 | few | TRBD1 | TRBV29-1 | TGCAGCGTTGAAGGGACAGGGTTTCGTGGCTACACCTTC | CSVEGTGFRGYTF
TRBJ1-2 | . | TRBD1 | TRBV7-6 | TGTGCCAGCAGCCCAGGCCCAGGGGGCTATGGCTACACCTTC | CASSPGPGGYGYTF
TRBJ2-7 | . | . | TRBV18 | TGTGCCAGCTCCCCGGTGCCTAGCCTCTCCTACGAGCAGTACTTC | CASSPVPSLSYEQYF
TRBJ1-6 | few | TRBD1 | TRBV11-2 | TGTGCCAGCACCTCCCGGACAGGGGGCTCCTCACCCCTCCACTTT | CASTSRTGGSSPLHF
TRBJ1-2 | . | . | TRBV6-5 | TGTGCCAGCAGTTACGGTGTACGGTTGTCCGGCTACACCTTC | CASSYGVRLSGYTF
TRBJ2-4 | . | . | TRBV19 | TGTGCCAGTAGTCCTACAGGTGGTGGGGCCAAAAACATTCAGTACTTC | CASSPTGGGAKNIQYF
TRBJ1-1 | . | . | TRBV29-1 | TGCAGCGCGCAGGGTGCCGCTGAAGCTTTCTTT | CSAQGAAEAFF
TRBJ2-7 | . | TRBD1 | TRBV27 | TGTGCCAGCAGTTCCTCCGCGGGACAGGGGCCCAACGAGCAGTACTTC | CASSSSAGQGPNEQYF
TRBJ2-1 | . | . | TRBV5-1 | TGCGCCAGCAGCTCATACAGGGTGAATGAGCAGTTCTTC | CASSSYRVNEQFF
TRBJ1-6 | . | TRBD1 | TRBV5-1 | TGCGCCAGCAGTTATACAGGGGAAGGTTCACCCCTCCACTTT | CASSYTGEGSPLHF
TRBJ2-7 | . | TRBD2 | TRBV29-1 | TGCAGCGTTGGAACCGGGACTAGCGGTTCTCTTCTCTCCTACGAGCAGTACTTC | CSVGTGTSGSLLSYEQYF
TRBJ1-1 | . | . | TRBV19 | TGTGCCAGTAGCCTCGGGACTCTCACTGAAGCTTTCTTT | CASSLGTLTEAFF
TRBJ2-3 | few | . | TRBV10-3 | TGTGCCATCAGTGGCCCAGCAGATACGCAGTATTTT | CAISGPADTQYF
TRBJ2-7 | . | . | TRBV19 | TGTGCCAGCACAGGCAAATCCTACGAGCAGTACTTC | CASTGKSYEQYF
TRBJ2-7 | . | TRBD2 | TRBV10-1 | TGCGCCACAGGACCTAGCGGGAGCAGGGACGAGCAGTACTTC | CATGPSGSRDEQYF
TRBJ2-7 | once | . | TRBV7-2 | TGTGCCAGCAGCTTAATCGGTCTAGCACGCGAGCAGTACTTC | CASSLIGLAREQYF
TRBJ2-7 | . | . | TRBV27 | TGTGCCAGCAGTCAGAATTACTACGAGCAGTACTTC | CASSQNYYEQYF
TRBJ2-2 | few | . | TRBV6-1 | TGTGCCATCCCCCAGAACACCGGGGAGCTGTTTTTT | CAIPQNTGELFF
TRBJ1-2 | . | . | TRBV30 | TGTGCGAATGGGGAGGAAGGTGGCTACACCTTC | CANGEEGGYTF
TRBJ2-5 | . | . | TRBV5-1 | TGCGCCAGCAGCTCGCTACAAGAGACCCAGTACTTC | CASSSLQETQYF
TRBJ1-2 | . | . | TRBV19 | TGTGCCAGTAGTATAATCCCCCCCGATGACAGCGACCTCTATGGCTACACCTTC | CASSIIPPDDSDLYGYTF
TRBJ2-1 | . | TRBD2 | TRBV29-1 | TGCAGCGTCCACCTCGGGACTAGGAGAAGAAATGAGCAGTTCTTC | CSVHLGTRRRNEQFF
TRBJ2-7 | . | TRBD1 | TRBV2 | TGTGCCAGCAGGGTAGGGACAGTAAATTACGAGCAGTACTTC | CASRVGTVNYEQYF
TRBJ1-5 | . | TRBD1 | TRBV2 | TGTGCCAGCAGCCTACAGGGGGCGCGTCTTCAGCCCCAGCATTTT | CASSLQGARLQPQHF
TRBJ2-7 | . | . | TRBV27 | TGTGCCAGCAGTTTAGACAGTACCTACGAGCAGTACTTC | CASSLDSTYEQYF
TRBJ2-7 | . | . | TRBV9 | TGTGCCAGCAGCACTCGTTCGACAGTGGACGAGCAGTACTTC | CASSTRSTVDEQYF
TRBJ1-1 | once | . | TRBV6-5 | TGTGCCAGCAAACATGGACAGACGAACACTGAAGCTTTCTTT | CASKHGQTNTEAFF
TRBJ2-5 | . | . | TRBV6-6 | TGTGCCAGCAGTTACGCGGGGTCCGAGGAGACCCAGTACTTC | CASSYAGSEETQYF
TRBJ1-2 | . | TRBD1 | TRBV5-1 | TGCGCCAGCAGCTTGAGGGGGCAGGCAGCTAACTATGGCTACACCTTC | CASSLRGQAANYGYTF
TRBJ1-1 | . | . | TRBV7-8 | TGTGCCAGCAGCTTAGAGCAGGGGAACACTGAAGCTTTCTTT | CASSLEQGNTEAFF